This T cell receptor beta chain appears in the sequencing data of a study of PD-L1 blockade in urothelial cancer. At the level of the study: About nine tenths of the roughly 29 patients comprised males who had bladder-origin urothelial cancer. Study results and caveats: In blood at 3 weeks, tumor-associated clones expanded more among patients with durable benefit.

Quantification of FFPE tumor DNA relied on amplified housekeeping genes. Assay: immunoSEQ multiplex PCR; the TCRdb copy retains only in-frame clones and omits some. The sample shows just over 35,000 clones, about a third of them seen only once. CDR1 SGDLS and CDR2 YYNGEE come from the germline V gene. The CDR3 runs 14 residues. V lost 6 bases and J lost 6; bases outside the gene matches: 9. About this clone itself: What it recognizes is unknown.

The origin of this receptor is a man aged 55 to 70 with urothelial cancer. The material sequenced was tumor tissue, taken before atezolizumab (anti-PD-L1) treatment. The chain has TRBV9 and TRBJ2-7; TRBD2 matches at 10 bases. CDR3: CASKKTSGFGEQYF. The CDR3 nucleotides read TGTGCCAGCAAAAAGACTAGCGGGTTTGGCGAGCAGTACTTC.